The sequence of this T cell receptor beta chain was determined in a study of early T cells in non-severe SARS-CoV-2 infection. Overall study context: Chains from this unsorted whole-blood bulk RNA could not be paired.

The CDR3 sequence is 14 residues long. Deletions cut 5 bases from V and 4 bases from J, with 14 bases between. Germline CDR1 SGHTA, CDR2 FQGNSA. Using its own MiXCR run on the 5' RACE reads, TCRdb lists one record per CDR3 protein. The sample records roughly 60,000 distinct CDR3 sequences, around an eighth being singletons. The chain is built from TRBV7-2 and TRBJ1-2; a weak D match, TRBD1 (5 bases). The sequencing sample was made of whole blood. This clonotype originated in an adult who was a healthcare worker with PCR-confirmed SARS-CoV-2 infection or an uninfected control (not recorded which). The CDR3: CASSPRQLFYGYTF. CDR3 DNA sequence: TGTGCCAGCAGCCCCCGACAGTTATTCTATGGCTACACCTTC.